This T cell receptor beta chain was observed in a study of read filtering for tumor transcriptome and immune sequencing. As for the study in general: Revised staging placed eight or nine patients in R-ISS I, 15 to 20 in II, more than five in III. DNase treatment preceded whole-transcriptome library preparation.

Molecular barcoded adaptors covering alpha/delta and beta/gamma chains were used on roughly 400 ng RNA. TCRdb reprocessed the reads with MiXCR, giving one entry per CDR3 protein. Of roughly 59,000 distinct CDR3 sequences listed, around 19% are singletons. Every patient had bone marrow sampled while the disease was active. This clonotype was picked up many times. Germline V gives CDR1 MNHEY, CDR2 SVGEGT. The V gene lost 5 bases and the J gene lost 0 bases, with 23 bases spanning the gap. The CDR3 loop spans 18 amino acids. The rearrangement joins TRBV6-2 or TRBV6-3 to TRBJ2-7; the D call may be TRBD1 or TRBD2 (10 bases each). The material sequenced was a population of CD138-negative cells sorted from bone marrow. This receptor was taken from a donor at least 40 years old with multiple myeloma. CDR3 amino acids: CASSRTGGRTSGSYEQYF. CDR3 sequence (DNA): TGTGCCAGCAGTCGGACAGGGGGGCGGACTAGCGGCTCCTACGAGCAGTACTTC.